This T cell receptor beta chain comes out of a study of identical twins. The study, taken as a whole, reports: Alpha sequences out of frame and shared by twins had excess low generation probability. Beta clonotypes that were abundant in cord blood contained fewer insertions, a pattern absent from memory repertoires.

TCRdb fed the 5' RACE reads into MiXCR, producing one record per CDR3 protein. The sample includes about 920,000 distinct CDR3 sequences, about 12% of them seen just once. This clonotype was seen only a few times. The target antigen is unknown. With V trimmed by 3 bases and J by 0 bases, 16 bases remained unmatched. In germline, CDR1 is KGHDR, CDR2 SFDVKD. This CDR3 region has 20 residues. These data are also associated with another study on yellow fever vaccine responses in identical twins.

The V call is TRBV24-1, the J call TRBJ2-1, with 7 bases fitting TRBD2. The TCR sequence derives from a young woman in good health. Sequenced material: PBMCs. CDR3 sequence reads: CATSDGAGTNGPSSYNEQFF. The CDR3 coding sequence is TGTGCCACCAGTGATGGGGCGGGGACTAACGGCCCGAGCTCCTACAATGAGCAGTTCTTC.